This is a list of T cell receptor beta chains from one sample in a study of control samples from healthy donors and cancer patients. Assay: immunoSEQ multiplex PCR; the TCRdb copy retains only in-frame clones and omits some. Here the sample spans 110,000 to 150,000 clones, 91% being singletons. Sample: blood. Receptor source: a man aged 18 to 30 in good health. The CDR3 runs from the conserved cysteine through the conserved F or W. The D gene is left open where the match is weak. The size field is filled for only some rows; it gives once, few, many or a size class.

few,.,TRBJ1-6,TRBV3-1/TRBV3-2,TGTGCCAGCACCGAGGGAGGCTCCTATAATTCACCCCTCCACTTT,CASTEGGSYNSPLHF
once,.,TRBJ2-7,TRBV11-2,TGTGCCAGCAGCTTAGGGAGGGGCGGGCAGCAGTACTTC,CASSLGRGGQQYF
.,TRBD1,TRBJ1-4,TRBV6-5,TGTGCCAGCAGTTGGACAGGGGTCGGTGAAAAACTGTTTTTT,CASSWTGVGEKLFF
.,TRBD1,TRBJ1-1,TRBV4-2,TGTGCCAGCGGGCAGGGGGTAGAAAACACTGAAGCTTTCTTT,CASGQGVENTEAFF
.,TRBD2,TRBJ2-3,TRBV7-9,TGTGCCAGCAGCCGGACGGGCGGGGGGTTTGATACGCAGTATTTT,CASSRTGGGFDTQYF
.,TRBD2,TRBJ2-3,TRBV5-8,TGTGCCAGCAGCCGTCCCTTGGGGGGGAGAACAGATACGCAGTATTTT,CASSRPLGGRTDTQYF
.,TRBD1,TRBJ1-3,TRBV3-1/TRBV3-2,TGTGCCAGCAGCCAGTCGTCCGGGACAGGGAGTCGTGCAAACACCATATATTTT,CASSQSSGTGSRANTIYF
.,TRBD2,TRBJ2-2,TRBV10-1,TGCGCCAGCAGTGAGAGAGCGGGGGGCCCCGGGGAGCTGTTTTTT,CASSERAGGPGELFF
.,.,TRBJ2-3,TRBV27,TGTGCCAGCAGTTCGAGCCTCCTGGATACGCAGTATTTT,CASSSSLLDTQYF
.,TRBD1,TRBJ2-7,TRBV6-5,TGTGCCAGCAGTTACCCCCGACAGGGCTACTACGAGCAGTACTTC,CASSYPRQGYYEQYF
.,.,TRBJ2-7,TRBV20-1,TGCAGTGCTGCAGGACGCCGTCAGTACTTC,CSAAGRRQYF
once,.,TRBJ2-6,TRBV9,TGTGCCAGCAGCGTAGGAGGCGCCTCTGGGGCCAACGTCCTGACTTTC,CASSVGGASGANVLTF
once,.,TRBJ2-2,TRBV9,TGTGCCAGCAGCGTAGAGGAGGGGTCGAACACCGGGGAGCTGTTTTTT,CASSVEEGSNTGELFF
.,.,TRBJ2-7,TRBV3-1/TRBV3-2,TGTGCCAGCAGCCAAGATCCCTCGGCGGTAGGCTACGAGCAGTACTTC,CASSQDPSAVGYEQYF
.,.,TRBJ1-5,TRBV5-1,TGCGCCAGCAGCTTTGGCTTTGACCAACAGCCCCAGCATTTT,CASSFGFDQQPQHF
.,.,TRBJ2-5,TRBV19,TGTGCCAGTAGTATGGTTGGGACACTACAAGAGACCCAGTACTTC,CASSMVGTLQETQYF
.,TRBD1,TRBJ1-5,TRBV30,TGTGCCTGGAGCCCACAGGGGGGTAGCAATCAGCCCCAGCATTTT,CAWSPQGGSNQPQHF
.,.,TRBJ1-1,TRBV11-2,TGTGCCAGCAGCTTAGGCCGAGGAGGCAGGGGGAACACTGAAGCTTTCTTT,CASSLGRGGRGNTEAFF
.,TRBD2,TRBJ2-1,TRBV6-5,TGTGCCAGCCCCACTAGCGGGGGATTCTACAATGAGCAGTTCTTC,CASPTSGGFYNEQFF
.,.,TRBJ2-3,TRBV18,TGTGCCAGCTCCTCTGGAAGCCAGGGATGGCGCACAGATACGCAGTATTTT,CASSSGSQGWRTDTQYF
.,TRBD1,TRBJ1-1,TRBV3-1/TRBV3-2,TGTGCCAGCATCCAAGGACAGGGGAACACTGAAGCTTTCTTT,CASIQGQGNTEAFF
.,.,TRBJ2-7,TRBV18,TGTGCCAGCTCACCGGTTTACGGGCCCCTGGAGCAGTACTTC,CASSPVYGPLEQYF